This T cell receptor beta chain came from a study of cytomegalovirus exposure and HLA in healthy donors. As for the study in general: The 120 or so validation repertoires, a later analysis reported, used the same platform as the 550 to 800 first-cohort repertoires. The study's findings and limits: Three chains tied to CMV proved CMV antigen-specific in vitro. Later, an analysis found that TCR clusters from the first cohort tended to co-occur in the 90 to 150 validation repertoires. Rarity marked most TCR sequences, yet some public TCRs occurred in many donors.

TCRdb's copy holds only in-frame clones and misses some; the assay was immunoSEQ multiplex PCR. The sample yields around 170,000 clones, about 85% seen once. As regards this clone: Its antigen remains unknown.

The TCR was taken from a young man in good health and CMV-seropositive. The specimen was PBMCs.

The CDR3 coding sequence is TGCGCCAGCAGCCTCGGGGGGGCTGGTACCGGGGAGCTGTTTTTT. It encodes CASSLGGAGTGELFF. The rearrangement links TRBV5-1 to TRBJ2-2; 8 bases agree with TRBD2. CDR3 length: 15 residues. Germline CDR1 is SGHRS and CDR2 is YFSETQ. The V segment lost 4 bases and the J segment 5 bases; nucleotides outside the gene matches: 7.